Listed below are T cell receptor beta chains from one sample, sequenced in a study of T cells in localized non-small cell lung cancer. This table comes from immunoSEQ multiplex PCR, and its TCRdb copy is limited to in-frame clones, with some not included. This sample has 50,000 to 55,000 clones; over 70% occur once, and the top ten carry about 17%. Sequencing used peripheral blood mononuclear cells, obtained before any cancer treatment. These TCRs come from a man between 40 and 69 years old with stage III lung adenocarcinoma. Each CDR3 is given with its conserved first and last residue. Each record gives: J gene, V gene, clone size, D gene, CDR3 protein, CDR3 DNA. A D gene is named only where the DNA matches it firmly. Expanded clones are given a class, and other clones once, few, many or no size at all.

J gene: TRBJ2-6; V gene: TRBV5-4; clone size: .; D gene: TRBD1; CDR3 protein: CASSLGGQGAGANVLTF; CDR3 DNA: TGTGCCAGCAGCTTGGGGGGACAGGGGGCTGGGGCCAACGTCCTGACTTTC
J gene: TRBJ2-3; V gene: TRBV10-2; clone size: .; D gene: .; CDR3 protein: CASSDSSDTQYF; CDR3 DNA: TGCGCCAGCAGTGACAGCTCAGATACGCAGTATTTT
J gene: TRBJ2-1; V gene: TRBV7-9; clone size: .; D gene: .; CDR3 protein: CASSLWGVNNNEQFF; CDR3 DNA: TGTGCCAGCAGCTTATGGGGGGTCAACAACAATGAGCAGTTCTTC
J gene: TRBJ1-3; V gene: TRBV6-8; clone size: .; D gene: .; CDR3 protein: CASRIDQPGNTIYF; CDR3 DNA: TGTGCCAGCAGGATAGACCAACCTGGAAACACCATATATTTT
J gene: TRBJ1-1; V gene: TRBV5-6; clone size: .; D gene: .; CDR3 protein: CASSRDRRPSPTEAFF; CDR3 DNA: TGTGCCAGCAGCCGCGACAGGCGCCCCTCGCCCACTGAAGCTTTCTTT
J gene: TRBJ1-2; V gene: TRBV30; clone size: .; D gene: .; CDR3 protein: CAWSWDRDYGYTF; CDR3 DNA: TGTGCCTGGAGTTGGGATCGGGACTATGGCTACACCTTC
J gene: TRBJ1-1; V gene: TRBV2; clone size: .; D gene: .; CDR3 protein: CASSVHGGAGLNTEAFF; CDR3 DNA: TGTGCCAGCAGTGTTCATGGGGGGGCAGGGTTGAACACTGAAGCTTTCTTT
J gene: TRBJ2-2; V gene: TRBV11-2; clone size: few; D gene: TRBD2; CDR3 protein: CAMGGPTGELFF; CDR3 DNA: TGTGCCATGGGAGGGCCAACCGGGGAGCTGTTTTTT
J gene: TRBJ2-1; V gene: TRBV27; clone size: few; D gene: .; CDR3 protein: CASSLEAPYNEQFF; CDR3 DNA: TGTGCCAGCAGTTTAGAGGCACCCTACAATGAGCAGTTCTTC
J gene: TRBJ2-2; V gene: TRBV19; clone size: .; D gene: .; CDR3 protein: CASSIRRENTGELFF; CDR3 DNA: TGTGCCAGTAGTATTCGGCGGGAGAACACCGGGGAGCTGTTTTTT
J gene: TRBJ2-2; V gene: TRBV5-4; clone size: .; D gene: TRBD2; CDR3 protein: CASSLVREAQVLSPGELFF; CDR3 DNA: TGTGCCAGCAGCTTGGTGCGGGAGGCCCAAGTTCTTAGTCCCGGGGAGCTGTTTTTT
J gene: TRBJ2-3; V gene: TRBV7-8; clone size: .; D gene: TRBD2; CDR3 protein: CASSLGVTSGRDPTDTQYF; CDR3 DNA: TGTGCCAGCAGCTTAGGAGTGACTAGCGGGAGGGACCCCACAGATACGCAGTATTTT